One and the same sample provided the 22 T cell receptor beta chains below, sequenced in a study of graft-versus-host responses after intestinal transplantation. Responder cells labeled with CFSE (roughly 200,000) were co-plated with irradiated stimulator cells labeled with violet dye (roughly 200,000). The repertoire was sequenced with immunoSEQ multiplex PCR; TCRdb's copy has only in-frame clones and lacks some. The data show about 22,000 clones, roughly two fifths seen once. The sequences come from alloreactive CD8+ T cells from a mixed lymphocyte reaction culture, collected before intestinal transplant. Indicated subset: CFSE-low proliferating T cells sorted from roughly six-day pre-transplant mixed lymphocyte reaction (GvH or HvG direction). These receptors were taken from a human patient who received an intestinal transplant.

Here the CDR3 DNA reads TGTGCCAGCAGTGAAGCAGGGGGTCAGCCCCAGCATTTT. It is translated as CASSEAGGQPQHF. The rearrangement uses TRBV25-1 and TRBJ1-5; 7 bases align to TRBD1. Per germline, CDR1 MGHDK and CDR2 SYGVNS. V lost 2 bases, J lost 6 bases, and 1 base stayed unmatched. CDR3 length: 13 residues.

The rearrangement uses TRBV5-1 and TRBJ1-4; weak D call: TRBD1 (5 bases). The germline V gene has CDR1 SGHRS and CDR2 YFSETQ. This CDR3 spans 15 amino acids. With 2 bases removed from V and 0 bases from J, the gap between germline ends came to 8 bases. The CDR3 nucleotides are TGCGCCAGCAGCTTCCAGGGTGCAACTAATGAAAAACTGTTTTTT. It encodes CASSFQGATNEKLFF.

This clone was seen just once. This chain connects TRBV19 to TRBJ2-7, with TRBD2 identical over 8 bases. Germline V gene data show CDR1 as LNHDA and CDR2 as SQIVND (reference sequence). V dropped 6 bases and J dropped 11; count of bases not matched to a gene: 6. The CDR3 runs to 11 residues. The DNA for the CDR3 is TGTGCCAGTAGCCGCGGGGGGCGGGAGTACTTC. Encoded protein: CASSRGGREYF.

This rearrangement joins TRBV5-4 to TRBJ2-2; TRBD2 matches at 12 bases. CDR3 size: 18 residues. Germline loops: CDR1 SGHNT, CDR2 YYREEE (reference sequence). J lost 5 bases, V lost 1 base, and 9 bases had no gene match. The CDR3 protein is CASSLSRASGRVTGELFF. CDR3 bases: TGTGCCAGCAGCTTGAGTAGGGCTAGCGGGAGGGTAACCGGGGAGCTGTTTTTT. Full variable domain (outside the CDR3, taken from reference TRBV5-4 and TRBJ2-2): ETGVTQSPTHLIKTRGQQVTLRCSSQSGHNTVSWYQQALGQGPQFIFQYYREEENGRGNFPPRFSGLQFPNYSSELNVNALELDDSALYLCASSLSRASGRVTGELFFGEGSRLTVL.

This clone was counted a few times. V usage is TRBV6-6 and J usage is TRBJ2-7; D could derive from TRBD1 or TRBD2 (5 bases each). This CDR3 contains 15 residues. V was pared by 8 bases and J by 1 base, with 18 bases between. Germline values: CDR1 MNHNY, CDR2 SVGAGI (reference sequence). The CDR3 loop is CASGSWGGFSYEQYF. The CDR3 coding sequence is TGTGCCAGCGGCTCGTGGGGCGGGTTTTCCTACGAGCAGTACTTC.

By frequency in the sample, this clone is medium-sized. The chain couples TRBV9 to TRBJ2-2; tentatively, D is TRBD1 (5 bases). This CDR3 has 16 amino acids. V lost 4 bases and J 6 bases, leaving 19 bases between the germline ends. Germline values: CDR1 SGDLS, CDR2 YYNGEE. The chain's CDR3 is CASSPRGRVAPGELFF. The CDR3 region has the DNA TGTGCCAGCAGCCCCCGTGGCAGGGTTGCCCCCGGGGAGCTGTTTTTT.

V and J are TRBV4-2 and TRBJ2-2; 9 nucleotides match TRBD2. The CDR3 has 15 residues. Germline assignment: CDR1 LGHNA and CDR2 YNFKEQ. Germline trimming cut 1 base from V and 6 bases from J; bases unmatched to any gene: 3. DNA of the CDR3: TGTGCCAGCAGCCAAGGACTAGCGGAACCCGGGGAGCTGTTTTTT. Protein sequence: CASSQGLAEPGELFF.

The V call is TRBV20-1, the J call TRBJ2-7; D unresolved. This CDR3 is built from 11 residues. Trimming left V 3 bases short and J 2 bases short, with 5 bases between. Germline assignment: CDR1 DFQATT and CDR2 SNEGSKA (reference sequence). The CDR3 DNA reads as TGCAGTGCTAGCTCCGCCTACGAGCAGTACTTC. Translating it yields CSASSAYEQYF.

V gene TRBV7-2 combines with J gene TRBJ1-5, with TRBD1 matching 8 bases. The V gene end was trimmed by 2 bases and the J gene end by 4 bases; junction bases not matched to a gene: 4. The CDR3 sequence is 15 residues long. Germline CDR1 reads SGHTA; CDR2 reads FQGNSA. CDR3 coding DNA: TGTGCCAGCAGCTTAACAGGGGGTGGGAATCAGCCCCAGCATTTT. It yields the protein CASSLTGGGNQPQHF.

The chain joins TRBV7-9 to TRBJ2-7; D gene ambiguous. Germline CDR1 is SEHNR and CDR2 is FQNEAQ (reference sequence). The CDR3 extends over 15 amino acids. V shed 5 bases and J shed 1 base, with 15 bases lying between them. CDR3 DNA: TGTGCCAGCAGCCCTGGACCCAGTTGGTCCTACGAGCAGTACTTC. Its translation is CASSPGPSWSYEQYF.

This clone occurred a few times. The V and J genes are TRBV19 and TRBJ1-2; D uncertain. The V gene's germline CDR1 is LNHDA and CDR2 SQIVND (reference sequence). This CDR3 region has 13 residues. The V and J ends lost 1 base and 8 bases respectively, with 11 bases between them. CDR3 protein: CASSIGPLRGYTF. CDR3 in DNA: TGTGCCAGTAGTATAGGGCCCCTACGCGGCTACACCTTC.

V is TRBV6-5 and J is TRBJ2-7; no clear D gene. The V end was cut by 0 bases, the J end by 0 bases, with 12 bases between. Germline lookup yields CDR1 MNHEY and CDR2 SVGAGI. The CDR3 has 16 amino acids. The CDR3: CASSYSRMGSSYEQYF. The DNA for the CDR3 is TGTGCCAGCAGTTACTCGCGGATGGGCAGCTCCTACGAGCAGTACTTC.

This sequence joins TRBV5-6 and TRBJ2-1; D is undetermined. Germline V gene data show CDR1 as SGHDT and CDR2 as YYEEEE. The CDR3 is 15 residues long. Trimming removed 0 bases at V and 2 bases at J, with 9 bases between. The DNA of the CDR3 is TGTGCCAGCAGCTTGGATTTCCTACCCTACAATGAGCAGTTCTTC. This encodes CASSLDFLPYNEQFF. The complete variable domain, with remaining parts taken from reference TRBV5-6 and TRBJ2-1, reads DAGVTQSPTHLIKTRGQQVTLRCSPKSGHDTVSWYQQALGQGPQFIFQYYEEEERQRGNFPDRFSGHQFPNYSSELNVNALLLGDSALYLCASSLDFLPYNEQFFGPGTRLTVL.

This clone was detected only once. CDR3 region: CAHRGWTDTQYF. The CDR3 DNA reads as TGTGCCCATAGGGGTTGGACAGATACGCAGTATTTT. The V call is TRBV6-5, the J call TRBJ2-3, with D possibly matching TRBD1 (5 bases). The CDR3 totals 12 residues. Germline V CDR1 and CDR2: MNHEY, SVGAGI. V was clipped by 11 bases and J by 3 bases, with 12 bases between them.

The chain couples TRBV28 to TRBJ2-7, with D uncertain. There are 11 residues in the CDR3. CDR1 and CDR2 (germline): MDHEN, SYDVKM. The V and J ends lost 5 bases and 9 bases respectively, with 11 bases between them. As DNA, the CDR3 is TGTGCCAGCAGTCAACCACCGGGGCAGTACTTC. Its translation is CASSQPPGQYF.

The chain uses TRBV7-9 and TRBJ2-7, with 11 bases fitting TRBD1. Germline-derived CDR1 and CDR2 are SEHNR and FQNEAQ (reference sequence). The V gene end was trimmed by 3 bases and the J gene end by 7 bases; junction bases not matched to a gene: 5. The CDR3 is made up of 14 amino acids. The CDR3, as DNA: TGTGCCAGCAGCTTGGACAGGGGGCCGGGGGAGCAGTACTTC. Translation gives CASSLDRGPGEQYF.

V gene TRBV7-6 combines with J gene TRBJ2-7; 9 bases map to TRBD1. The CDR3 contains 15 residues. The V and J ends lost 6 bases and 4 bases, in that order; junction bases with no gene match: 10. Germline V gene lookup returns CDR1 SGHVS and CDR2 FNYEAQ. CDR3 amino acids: CASRLWPGQGYEQYF. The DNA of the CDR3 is TGTGCCAGCAGACTCTGGCCGGGACAGGGATACGAGCAGTACTTC.

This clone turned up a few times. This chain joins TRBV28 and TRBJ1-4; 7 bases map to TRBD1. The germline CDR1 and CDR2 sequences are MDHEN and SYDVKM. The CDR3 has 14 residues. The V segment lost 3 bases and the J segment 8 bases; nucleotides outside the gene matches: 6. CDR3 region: CASSLAGGREKLFF. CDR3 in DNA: TGTGCCAGCAGTTTGGCAGGGGGGAGGGAAAAACTGTTTTTT.

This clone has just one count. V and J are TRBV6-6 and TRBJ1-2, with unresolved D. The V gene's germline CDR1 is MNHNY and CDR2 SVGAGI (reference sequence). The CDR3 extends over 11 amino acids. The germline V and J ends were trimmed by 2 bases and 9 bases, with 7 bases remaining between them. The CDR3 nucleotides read TGTGCCAGCAGTTACGCAGGTCGCTACACCTTC. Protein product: CASSYAGRYTF.

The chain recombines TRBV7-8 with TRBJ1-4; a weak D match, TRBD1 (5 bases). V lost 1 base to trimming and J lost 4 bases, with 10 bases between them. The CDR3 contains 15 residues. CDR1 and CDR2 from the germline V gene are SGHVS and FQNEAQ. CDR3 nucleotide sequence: TGTGCCAGCAGCTTAGGACAGACACTTAATGAAAAACTGTTTTTT. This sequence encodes CASSLGQTLNEKLFF.

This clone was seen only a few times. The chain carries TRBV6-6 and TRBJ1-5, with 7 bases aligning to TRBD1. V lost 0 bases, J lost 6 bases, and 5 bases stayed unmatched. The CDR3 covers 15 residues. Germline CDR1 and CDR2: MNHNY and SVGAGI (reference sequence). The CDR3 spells CASSYSKAGGQPQHF. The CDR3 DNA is TGTGCCAGCAGTTACTCGAAGGCAGGGGGTCAGCCCCAGCATTTT.

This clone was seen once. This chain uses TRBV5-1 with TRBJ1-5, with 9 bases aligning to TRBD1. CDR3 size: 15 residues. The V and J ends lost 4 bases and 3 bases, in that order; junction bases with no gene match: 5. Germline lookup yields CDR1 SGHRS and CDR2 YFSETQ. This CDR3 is CASSPGQGLNQPQHF. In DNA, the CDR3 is TGCGCCAGCAGCCCGGGACAGGGCCTCAATCAGCCCCAGCATTTT.